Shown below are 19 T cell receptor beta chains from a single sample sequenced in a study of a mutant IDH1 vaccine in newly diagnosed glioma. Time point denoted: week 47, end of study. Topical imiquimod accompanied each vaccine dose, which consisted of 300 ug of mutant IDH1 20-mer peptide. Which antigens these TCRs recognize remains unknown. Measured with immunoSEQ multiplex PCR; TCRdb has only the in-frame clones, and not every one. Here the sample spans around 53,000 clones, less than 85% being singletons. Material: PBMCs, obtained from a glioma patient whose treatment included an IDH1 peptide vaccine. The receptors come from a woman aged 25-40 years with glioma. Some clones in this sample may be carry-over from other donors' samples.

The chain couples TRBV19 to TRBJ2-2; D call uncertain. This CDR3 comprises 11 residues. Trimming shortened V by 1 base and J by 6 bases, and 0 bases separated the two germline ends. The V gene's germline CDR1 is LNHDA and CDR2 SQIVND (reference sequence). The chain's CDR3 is CASSIAGELFF. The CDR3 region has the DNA TGTGCCAGTAGTATAGCCGGGGAGCTGTTTTTT.

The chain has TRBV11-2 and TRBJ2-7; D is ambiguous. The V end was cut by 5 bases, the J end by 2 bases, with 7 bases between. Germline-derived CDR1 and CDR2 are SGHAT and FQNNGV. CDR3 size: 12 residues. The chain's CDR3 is CASSTQTYEQYF. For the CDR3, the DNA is TGTGCCAGCAGCACCCAAACCTACGAGCAGTACTTC.

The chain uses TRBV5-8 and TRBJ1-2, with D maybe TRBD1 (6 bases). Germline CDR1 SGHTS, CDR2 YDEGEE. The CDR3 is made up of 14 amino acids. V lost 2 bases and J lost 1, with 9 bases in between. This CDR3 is CASSLLRGNYGYTF. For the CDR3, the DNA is TGTGCCAGCAGCTTACTCAGGGGTAACTATGGCTACACCTTC.

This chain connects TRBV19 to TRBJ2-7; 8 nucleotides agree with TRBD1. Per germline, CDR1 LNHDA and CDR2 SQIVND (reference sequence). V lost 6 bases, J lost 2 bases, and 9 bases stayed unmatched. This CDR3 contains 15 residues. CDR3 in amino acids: CASSKPGQATYEQYF. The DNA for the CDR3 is TGTGCCAGTAGCAAACCGGGACAGGCTACCTACGAGCAGTACTTC. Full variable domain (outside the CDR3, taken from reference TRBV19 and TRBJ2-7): DGGITQSPKYLFRKEGQNVTLSCEQNLNHDAMYWYRQDPGQGLRLIYYSQIVNDFQKGDIAEGYSVSREKKESFPLTVTSAQKNPTAFYLCASSKPGQATYEQYFGPGTRLTVT.

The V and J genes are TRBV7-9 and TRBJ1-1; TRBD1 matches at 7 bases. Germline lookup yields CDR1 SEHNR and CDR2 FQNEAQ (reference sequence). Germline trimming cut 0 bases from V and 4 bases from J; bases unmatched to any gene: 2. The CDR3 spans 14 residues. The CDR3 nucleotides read TGTGCCAGCAGCTTAGCTACAGGGGCCACTGAAGCTTTCTTT. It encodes CASSLATGATEAFF.

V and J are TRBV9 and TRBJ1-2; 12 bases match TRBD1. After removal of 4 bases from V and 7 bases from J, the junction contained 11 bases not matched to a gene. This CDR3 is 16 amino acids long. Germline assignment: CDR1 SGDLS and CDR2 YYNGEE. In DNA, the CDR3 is TGTGCCAGCAGCCCGGGACAGGGGGCGGCGGTCTCTGGCTACACCTTC. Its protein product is CASSPGQGAAVSGYTF.

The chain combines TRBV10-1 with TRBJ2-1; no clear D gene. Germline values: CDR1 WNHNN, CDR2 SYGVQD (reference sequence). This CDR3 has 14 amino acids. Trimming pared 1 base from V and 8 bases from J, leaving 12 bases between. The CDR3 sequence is CASSEYLLGYEQFF. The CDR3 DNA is TGCGCCAGCAGTGAGTACCTCCTCGGCTATGAGCAGTTCTTC.

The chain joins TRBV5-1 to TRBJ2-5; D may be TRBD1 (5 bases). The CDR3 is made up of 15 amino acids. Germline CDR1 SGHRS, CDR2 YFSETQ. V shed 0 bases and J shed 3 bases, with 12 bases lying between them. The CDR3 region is CASSLASVGEETQYF. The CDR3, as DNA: TGCGCCAGCAGCTTGGCCTCAGTAGGGGAAGAGACCCAGTACTTC.

This chain's CDR3 is CASSPEGTGYEKLFF. The DNA for the CDR3 is TGTGCCAGCAGCCCGGAGGGGACAGGGTATGAAAAACTGTTTTTT. V usage is TRBV9 and J usage is TRBJ1-4; TRBD1 agrees at 9 bases. V was clipped by 4 bases and J by 6 bases; unmatched bases: 7. CDR3 size: 15 residues. Germline CDR1 is SGDLS and CDR2 is YYNGEE.

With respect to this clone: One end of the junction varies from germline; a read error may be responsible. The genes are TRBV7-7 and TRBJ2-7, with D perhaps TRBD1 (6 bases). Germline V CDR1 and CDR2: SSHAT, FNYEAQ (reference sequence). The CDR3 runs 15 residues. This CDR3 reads CASSLSPGAFYEQYF. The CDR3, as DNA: TGTGCTAGCAGCTTGTCCCCAGGGGCCTTCTACGAGCAGTACTTC.

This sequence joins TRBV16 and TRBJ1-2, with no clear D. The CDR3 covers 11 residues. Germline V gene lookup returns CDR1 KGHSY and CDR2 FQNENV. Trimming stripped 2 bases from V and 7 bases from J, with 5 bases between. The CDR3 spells CASSQLSGYTF. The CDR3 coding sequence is TGTGCCAGCAGCCAACTCAGTGGCTACACCTTC.

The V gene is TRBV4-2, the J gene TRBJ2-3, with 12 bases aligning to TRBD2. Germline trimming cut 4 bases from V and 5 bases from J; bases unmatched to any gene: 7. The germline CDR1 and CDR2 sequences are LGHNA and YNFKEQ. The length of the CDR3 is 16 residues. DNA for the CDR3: TGTGCCAGCAGCCGGCCGACTAGCGGGAGAGAAGATACGCAGTATTTT. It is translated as CASSRPTSGREDTQYF.

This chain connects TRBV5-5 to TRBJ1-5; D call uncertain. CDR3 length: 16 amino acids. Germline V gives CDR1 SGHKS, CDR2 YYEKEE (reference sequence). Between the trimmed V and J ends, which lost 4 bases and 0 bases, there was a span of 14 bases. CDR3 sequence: CASSLTTSYSNQPQHF. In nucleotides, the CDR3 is TGTGCCAGCAGCCTCACAACCTCTTATAGCAATCAGCCCCAGCATTTT. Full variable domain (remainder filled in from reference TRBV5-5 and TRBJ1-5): DAGVTQSPTHLIKTRGQQVTLRCSPISGHKSVSWYQQVLGQGPQFIFQYYEKEERGRGNFPDRFSARQFPNYSSELNVNALLLGDSALYLCASSLTTSYSNQPQHFGDGTRLSIL.

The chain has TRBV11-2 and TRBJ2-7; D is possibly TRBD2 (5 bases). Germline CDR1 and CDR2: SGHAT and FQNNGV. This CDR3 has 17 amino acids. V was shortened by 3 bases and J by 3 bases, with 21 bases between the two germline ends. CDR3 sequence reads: CASSFSPPARAHYEQYF. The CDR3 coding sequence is TGTGCCAGCAGCTTCAGTCCCCCCGCGCGGGCCCACTACGAGCAGTACTTC.

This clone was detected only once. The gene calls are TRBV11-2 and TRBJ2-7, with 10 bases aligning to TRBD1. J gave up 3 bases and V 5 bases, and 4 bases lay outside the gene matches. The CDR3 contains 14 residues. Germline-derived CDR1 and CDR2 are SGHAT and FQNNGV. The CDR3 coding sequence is TGTGCCAGCAGCCGGGACAGGGGCTACTACGAGCAGTACTTC. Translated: CASSRDRGYYEQYF.

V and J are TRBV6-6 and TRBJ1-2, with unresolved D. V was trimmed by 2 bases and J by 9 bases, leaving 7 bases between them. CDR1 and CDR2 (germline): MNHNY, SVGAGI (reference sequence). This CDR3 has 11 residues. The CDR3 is CASSYGWSYTF. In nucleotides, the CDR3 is TGTGCCAGCAGTTACGGGTGGAGCTACACCTTC.

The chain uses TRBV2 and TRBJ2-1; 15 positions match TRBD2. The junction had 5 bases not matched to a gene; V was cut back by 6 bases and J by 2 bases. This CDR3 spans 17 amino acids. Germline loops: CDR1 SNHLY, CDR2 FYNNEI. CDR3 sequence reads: CASRAGTSGRPYNEQFF. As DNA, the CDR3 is TGTGCCAGCAGGGCCGGGACTAGCGGGAGGCCCTACAATGAGCAGTTCTTC.

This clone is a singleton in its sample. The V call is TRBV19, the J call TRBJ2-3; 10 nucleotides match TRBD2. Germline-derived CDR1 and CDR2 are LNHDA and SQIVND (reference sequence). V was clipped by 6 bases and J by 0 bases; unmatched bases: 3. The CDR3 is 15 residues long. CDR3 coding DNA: TGTGCCAGTAGCCCGACTAGCGGGAGCACAGATACGCAGTATTTT. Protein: CASSPTSGSTDTQYF. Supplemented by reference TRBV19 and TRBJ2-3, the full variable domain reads DGGITQSPKYLFRKEGQNVTLSCEQNLNHDAMYWYRQDPGQGLRLIYYSQIVNDFQKGDIAEGYSVSREKKESFPLTVTSAQKNPTAFYLCASSPTSGSTDTQYFGPGTRLTVL.

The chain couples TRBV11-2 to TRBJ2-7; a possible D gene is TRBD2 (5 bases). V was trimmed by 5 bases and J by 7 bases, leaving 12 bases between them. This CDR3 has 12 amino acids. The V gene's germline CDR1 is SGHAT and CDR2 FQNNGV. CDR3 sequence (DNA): TGTGCCAGCAGCGAATATGGAGGTGAGCAGTACTTC. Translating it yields CASSEYGGEQYF.